The present T cell receptor (beta chain) was sequenced within a study of CD8 T cells in ankylosing spondylitis. V was trimmed by 4 bases and J by 1 base, leaving 5 bases between them. The germline CDR1 and CDR2 sequences are ENHRY and SYGVKD. The CDR3 length is 12 residues. The authors made TCR beta libraries by quantitative 5'-RACE with molecular barcodes. TCRdb re-analysed the 5' RACE reads in MiXCR, keeping a single row per CDR3 protein. This sample has some 840,000 distinct CDR3 sequences; about 10% occur once, and the top ten carry approximately 0.51%. General study results and limits: Characteristic of ankylosing spondylitis blood, it appeared, was a TCR beta motif comprising eight highly homologous variants. Clones linked to disease were reported to show significant enrichment in matched ankylosing spondylitis synovial fluid. Certain motif variants had earlier appeared in reactive arthritis synovial fluid and blood.

In its sample, this clonotype was seen many times. Antigen specificity is unknown. The rearrangement uses TRBV10-3 and TRBJ2-7, with D tentatively TRBD1 (5 bases). Sequences were obtained from blood, either unsorted or a sorted T cell fraction (not recorded which). The origin of this receptor is a male donor with ankylosing spondylitis. CDR3 loop: CAISGQSYEQYF. The CDR3 region has the DNA TGTGCCATCAGTGGACAGTCCTACGAGCAGTACTTC.